This TCR beta chain was retrieved from a study of T cell changes during pregnancy in multiple sclerosis. This clone occurred once. Profiling relied on immunoSEQ multiplex PCR, and the TCRdb table lists in-frame clones only, not all of them. The table shows 70,000 to 95,000 clones, with 94% occurring only once. This specimen was peripheral blood, taken in the third trimester of pregnancy. This TCR derives from a female donor with multiple sclerosis, enrolled in a pregnancy study.

The CDR3 DNA reads as TGTGCCAGCAGGAGGGGGCTTACAGATACGCAGTATTTT. Protein: CASRRGLTDTQYF. The chain carries TRBV2 and TRBJ2-3, with TRBD1 matching 7 bases. V shed 6 bases, J shed 3 bases, and the junction held 3 bases outside the gene matches. Germline V CDR1 and CDR2: SNHLY, FYNNEI. The CDR3 spans 13 residues.